The next 15 T cell receptor beta chains were all read from a single sample in a study of blood T cell repertoires in COVID-19. TCRdb's table, derived via immunoSEQ multiplex PCR, lists solely in-frame clones and lacks some. The table includes fewer than 400,000 clones, about nine tenths detected once. Material for sequencing was peripheral blood. Source of these receptors: a woman younger than 45 with COVID-19, enrolled during active disease.

The table lists this clone with a few counts. V and J are TRBV2 and TRBJ1-5; D is possibly TRBD1 (6 bases). The CDR3 has 16 residues. The germline V gene encodes CDR1 SNHLY and CDR2 FYNNEI. The V gene lost 3 bases and the J gene lost 7 bases, with 19 bases spanning the gap. CDR3 sequence reads: CASSDHRAGVRQPQHF. The CDR3 bases are TGTGCCAGCAGTGATCACAGGGCTGGTGTCAGGCAGCCCCAGCATTTT.

This clone showed up just once. V and J are TRBV4-1 and TRBJ2-7; 11 positions agree with TRBD1. Unmatched junction bases numbered 4, after V lost 5 bases and J lost 1 base. Germline CDR1 is MGHRA and CDR2 is YSYEKL. CDR3 length: 15 amino acids. The CDR3 region is CASSEGTGGSYEQYV. In DNA, the CDR3 is TGCGCCAGCAGCGAAGGGACAGGGGGATCCTACGAGCAGTACGTC.

V usage is TRBV29-1 and J usage is TRBJ1-1; a weak D match, TRBD1 (6 bases). V was clipped by 7 bases and J by 8 bases, with 17 bases between them. CDR1 and CDR2 (germline): SQVTM, ANQGSEA. The CDR3 covers 12 residues. In DNA form, the CDR3 reads TGCAGCGGGGTGACAGGTAGTAGGGAAGCTTTCTTT. This codes for CSGVTGSREAFF.

This clone was counted once. This chain links TRBV5-1 with TRBJ2-7, with TRBD1 identical over 12 bases. Looked up from germline, CDR1 is SGHRS and CDR2 is YFSETQ. The CDR3 runs 15 residues. J lost 4 bases, V lost 3 bases, and 5 bases had no gene match. CDR3 bases: TGCGCCAGCAGCTCCGGGACAGGGGGCCTATACGAGCAGTACTTC. Its translation: CASSSGTGGLYEQYF.

This chain connects TRBV7-9 to TRBJ1-2; D is undetermined. The CDR3 is 12 amino acids. The germline V gene encodes CDR1 SEHNR and CDR2 FQNEAQ (reference sequence). Trimming stripped 5 bases from V and 5 bases from J, with 9 bases between. The CDR3 loop is CASSRGLYGYTF. The DNA for the CDR3 is TGTGCCAGCAGCCGCGGGTTGTATGGCTACACCTTC.

This clone was detected only a few times. The rearrangement links TRBV10-3 to TRBJ1-4, with D possibly being TRBD1 (5 bases). Per germline, CDR1 ENHRY and CDR2 SYGVKD. This CDR3 comprises 13 residues. Trimming removed 2 bases from V and 7 bases from J, with 8 bases in between. CDR3 nucleotides: TGTGCCATCAGTGAGACAGGACCTGAAAAACTGTTTTTT. Protein sequence: CAISETGPEKLFF.

This chain uses TRBV5-1 with TRBJ2-1; tentative D call: TRBD1 (7 bases). There are 16 residues in the CDR3. Trimming shortened V by 0 bases and J by 4 bases, and 14 bases separated the two germline ends. Per the germline V gene, CDR1 is SGHRS and CDR2 is YFSETQ. The CDR3: CASSLAPAGGYNEQFF. The CDR3 coding sequence is TGCGCCAGCAGCTTGGCCCCGGCAGGGGGGTACAATGAGCAGTTCTTC.

This rearrangement joins TRBV27 to TRBJ2-1, with TRBD1 matching 8 bases. Germline V CDR1 and CDR2: MNHEY, SMNVEV (reference sequence). The V gene end was trimmed by 0 bases and the J gene end by 4 bases; junction bases not matched to a gene: 5. There are 16 residues in the CDR3. CDR3 DNA: TGTGCCAGCAGTTTATCGGCAGGGGGCACGTACAATGAGCAGTTCTTC. Translated: CASSLSAGGTYNEQFF.

The rearrangement uses TRBV3-1 (or the pseudogene TRBV3-2) and TRBJ1-2, with no clear D. This CDR3 is built from 11 residues. The V end lost 5 bases, the J end lost 8 bases, and 9 bases lay between the germline ends. Germline CDR1 reads LGHDT; CDR2 reads YNNKEL (reference sequence). The CDR3 loop is CASSDRGGYTF. The CDR3 DNA is TGTGCCAGCAGCGACCGAGGGGGCTACACCTTC.

The chain joins TRBV6-5 to TRBJ2-7; TRBD2 is a possible D gene (5 bases). Between the trimmed V and J ends, which lost 8 bases and 0 bases, there was a span of 17 bases. CDR3 length: 15 residues. Germline assignment: CDR1 MNHEY and CDR2 SVGAGI. The CDR3 bases are TGTGCCAGCGGACCCTTGGCGGGTCTCTCCTACGAGCAGTACTTC. Amino acids: CASGPLAGLSYEQYF.

This chain joins TRBV6-4 and TRBJ2-7, with D possibly matching TRBD1 (5 bases). CDR1 and CDR2 (germline): MRHNA, SNTAGT. The ends were cut back, 3 bases at V and 7 bases at J, with 25 bases in the middle. This CDR3 contains 17 residues. The CDR3 DNA follows: TGTGCCAGCAGTGAAAGACGTCCAGGGTCACCAAATACGGAGCAGTACTTC. Its protein is CASSERRPGSPNTEQYF.

J is TRBJ2-7 and V is TRBV5-5; TRBD2 matches 11 bases. Germline V lookup: CDR1 SGHKS, CDR2 YYEKEE (reference sequence). After removal of 0 bases from V and 5 bases from J, the junction contained 7 bases not matched to a gene. This CDR3 is built from 16 residues. The CDR3 spells CASSLEVGLAGHEQYV. The CDR3 DNA sequence: TGTGCCAGCAGCTTGGAAGTTGGACTAGCGGGCCACGAGCAGTACGTC.

This chain uses TRBV11-2 with TRBJ2-3, with 11 positions matching TRBD2. The CDR3 is 15 amino acids. V gave up 5 bases and J gave up 10 bases; unmatched junction bases: 11. Germline V gene data show CDR1 as SGHAT and CDR2 as FQNNGV. The CDR3 nucleotides read TGTGCCAGCAGCCCGACTAGCGGGGCATGGGTATCGCAGTATTTT. Its protein product is CASSPTSGAWVSQYF.

In nucleotides, the CDR3 is TGTGCCAGCAGCTTCCTGATTGGCAGGGCAAGTGAGCAGTTCTTC. It is translated as CASSFLIGRASEQFF. This chain uses TRBV5-8 with TRBJ2-1, with TRBD1 as a possible D gene (5 bases). Trimming left V 2 bases short and J 9 bases short, with 18 bases between. Per germline, CDR1 SGHTS and CDR2 YDEGEE. This CDR3 comprises 15 residues.

The rearrangement uses TRBV5-1 and TRBJ2-2; maybe TRBD2 (6 bases). Germline V gene sequence: CDR1 SGHRS, CDR2 YFSETQ. The length of the CDR3 is 15 residues. Trimming shortened V by 1 base and J by 8 bases, and 15 bases separated the two germline ends. The CDR3 nucleotides are TGCGCCAGCAGCTTGCGTAGTGCGGGGTCTGGGGAGCTGTTTTTT. It yields the protein CASSLRSAGSGELFF.